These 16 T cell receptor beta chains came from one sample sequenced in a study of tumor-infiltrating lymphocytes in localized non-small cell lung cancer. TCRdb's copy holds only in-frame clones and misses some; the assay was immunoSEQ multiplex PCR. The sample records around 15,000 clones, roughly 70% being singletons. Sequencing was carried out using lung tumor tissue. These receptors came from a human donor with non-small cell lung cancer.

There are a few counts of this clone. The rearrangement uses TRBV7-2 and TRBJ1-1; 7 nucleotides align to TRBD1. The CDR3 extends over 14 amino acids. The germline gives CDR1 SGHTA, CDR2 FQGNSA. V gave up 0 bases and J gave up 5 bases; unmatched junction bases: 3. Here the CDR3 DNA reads TGTGCCAGCAGCTTAGCAGGGGGCTCGACTGAAGCTTTCTTT. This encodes CASSLAGGSTEAFF.

The DNA of the CDR3 is TGTGCCAGCAAGGCACACAATGAGCAGTTCTTC. This sequence encodes CASKAHNEQFF. This sequence joins TRBV2 and TRBJ2-1; the D is unclear. This CDR3 region has 11 residues. Per germline, CDR1 SNHLY and CDR2 FYNNEI. The V end was cut by 7 bases, the J end by 5 bases, with 6 bases between.

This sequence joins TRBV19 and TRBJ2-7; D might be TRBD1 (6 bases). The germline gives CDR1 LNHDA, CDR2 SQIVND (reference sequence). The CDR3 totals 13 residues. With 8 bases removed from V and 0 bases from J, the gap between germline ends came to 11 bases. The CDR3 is CASARTASYEQYF. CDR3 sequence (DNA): TGTGCCAGTGCCCGGACAGCCTCCTACGAGCAGTACTTC. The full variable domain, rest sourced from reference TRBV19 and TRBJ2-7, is DGGITQSPKYLFRKEGQNVTLSCEQNLNHDAMYWYRQDPGQGLRLIYYSQIVNDFQKGDIAEGYSVSREKKESFPLTVTSAQKNPTAFYLCASARTASYEQYFGPGTRLTVT.

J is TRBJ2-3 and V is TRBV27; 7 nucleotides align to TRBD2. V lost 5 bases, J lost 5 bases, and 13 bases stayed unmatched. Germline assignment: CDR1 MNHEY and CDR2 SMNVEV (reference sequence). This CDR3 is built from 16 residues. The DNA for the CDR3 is TGTGCCAGCAGTGCTGCGGTGACTAGCCCGGTAGATACGCAGTATTTT. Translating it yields CASSAAVTSPVDTQYF.

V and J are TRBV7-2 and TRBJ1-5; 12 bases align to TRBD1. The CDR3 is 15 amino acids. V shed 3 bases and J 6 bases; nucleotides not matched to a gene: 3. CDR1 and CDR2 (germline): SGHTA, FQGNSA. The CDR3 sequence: CASSFGTGGSQPQHF. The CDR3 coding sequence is TGTGCCAGCAGCTTCGGGACAGGGGGCAGTCAGCCCCAGCATTTT.

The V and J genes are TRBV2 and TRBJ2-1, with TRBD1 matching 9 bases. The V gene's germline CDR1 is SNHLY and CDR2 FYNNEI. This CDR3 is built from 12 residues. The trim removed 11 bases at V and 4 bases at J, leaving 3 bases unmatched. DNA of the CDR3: TGTGCCTGCGGGACAGGGTACAATGAGCAGTTCTTC. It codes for CACGTGYNEQFF.

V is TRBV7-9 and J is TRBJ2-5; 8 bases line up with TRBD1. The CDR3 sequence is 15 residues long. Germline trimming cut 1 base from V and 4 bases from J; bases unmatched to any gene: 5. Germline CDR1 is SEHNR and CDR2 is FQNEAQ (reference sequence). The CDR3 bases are TGTGCCAGCAGCTTAGATACAGGGGGTTCAGAGACCCAGTACTTC. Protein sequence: CASSLDTGGSETQYF.

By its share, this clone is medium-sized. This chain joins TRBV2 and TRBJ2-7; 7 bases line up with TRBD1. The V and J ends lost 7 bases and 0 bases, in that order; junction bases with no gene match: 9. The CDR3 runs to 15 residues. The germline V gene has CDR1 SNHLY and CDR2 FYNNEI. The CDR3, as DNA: TGTGCCAGCACAACAGGGGCCGACGGCTCCTACGAGCAGTACTTC. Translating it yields CASTTGADGSYEQYF.

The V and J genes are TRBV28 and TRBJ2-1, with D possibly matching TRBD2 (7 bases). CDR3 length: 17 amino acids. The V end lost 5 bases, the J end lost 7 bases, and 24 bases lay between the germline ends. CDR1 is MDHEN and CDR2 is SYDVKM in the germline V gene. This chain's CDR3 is CASSPPPRGASGNEQFF. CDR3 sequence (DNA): TGTGCCAGCAGTCCTCCGCCCCGGGGGGCGTCGGGGAATGAGCAGTTCTTC.

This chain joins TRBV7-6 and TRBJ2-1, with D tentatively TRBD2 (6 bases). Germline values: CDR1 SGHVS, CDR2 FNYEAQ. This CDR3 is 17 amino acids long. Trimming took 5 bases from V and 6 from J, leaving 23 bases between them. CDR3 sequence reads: CASSSGFPDKAGNEQFF. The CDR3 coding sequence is TGTGCCAGCAGCAGTGGTTTTCCCGACAAAGCGGGCAATGAGCAGTTCTTC.

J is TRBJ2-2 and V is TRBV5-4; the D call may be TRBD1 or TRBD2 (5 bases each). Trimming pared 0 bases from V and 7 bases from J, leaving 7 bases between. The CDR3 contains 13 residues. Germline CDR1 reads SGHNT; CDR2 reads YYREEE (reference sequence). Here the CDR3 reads CASSLGGVGELFF. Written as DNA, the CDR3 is TGTGCCAGCAGCTTGGGAGGGGTCGGGGAGCTGTTTTTT.

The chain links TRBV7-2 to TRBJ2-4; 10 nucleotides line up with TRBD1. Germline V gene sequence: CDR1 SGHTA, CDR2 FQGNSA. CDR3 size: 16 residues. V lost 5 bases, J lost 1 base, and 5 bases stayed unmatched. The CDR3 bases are TGTGCCAGCAGCCCAGGGGGACAGGGGGCCAAAAACATTCAGTACTTC. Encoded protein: CASSPGGQGAKNIQYF.

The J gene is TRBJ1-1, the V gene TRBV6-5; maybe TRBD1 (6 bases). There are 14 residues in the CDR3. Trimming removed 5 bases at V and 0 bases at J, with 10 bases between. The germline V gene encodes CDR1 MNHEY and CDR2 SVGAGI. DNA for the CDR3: TGTGCCAGCAGTGTGGGGGGCGTGAACACTGAAGCTTTCTTT. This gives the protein CASSVGGVNTEAFF.

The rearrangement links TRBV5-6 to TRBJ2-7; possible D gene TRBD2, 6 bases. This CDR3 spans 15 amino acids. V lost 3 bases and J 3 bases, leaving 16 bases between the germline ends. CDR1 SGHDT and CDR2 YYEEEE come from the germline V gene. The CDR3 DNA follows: TGTGCCAGCAGCTCCTGGGGGGTAGCGAGCTACGAGCAGTACTTC. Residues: CASSSWGVASYEQYF.

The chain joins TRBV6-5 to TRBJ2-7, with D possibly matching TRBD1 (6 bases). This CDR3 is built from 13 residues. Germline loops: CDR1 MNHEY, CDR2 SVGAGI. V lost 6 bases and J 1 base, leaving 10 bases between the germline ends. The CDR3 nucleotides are TGTGCCAGCAGCTTGGGGGCTTCCTACGAGCAGTACTTC. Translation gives CASSLGASYEQYF.

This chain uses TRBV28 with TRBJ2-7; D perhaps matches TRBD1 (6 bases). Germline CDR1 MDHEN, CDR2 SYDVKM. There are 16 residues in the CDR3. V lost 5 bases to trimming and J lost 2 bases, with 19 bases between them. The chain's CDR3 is CASSPGTLPQAYEQYF. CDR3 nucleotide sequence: TGTGCCAGCAGTCCGGGGACACTCCCCCAGGCCTACGAGCAGTACTTC.